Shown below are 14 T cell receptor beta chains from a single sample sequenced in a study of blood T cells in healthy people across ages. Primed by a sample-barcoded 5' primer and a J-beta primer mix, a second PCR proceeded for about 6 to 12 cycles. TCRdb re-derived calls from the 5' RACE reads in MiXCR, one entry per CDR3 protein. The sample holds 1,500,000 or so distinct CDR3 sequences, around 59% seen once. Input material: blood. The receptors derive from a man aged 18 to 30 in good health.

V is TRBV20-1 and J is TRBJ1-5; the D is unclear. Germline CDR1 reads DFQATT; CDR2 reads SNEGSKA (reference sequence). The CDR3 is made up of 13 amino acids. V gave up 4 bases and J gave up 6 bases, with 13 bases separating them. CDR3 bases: TGCAGTGCTATACCCTACGGCGGTCAGCCCCAGCATTTT. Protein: CSAIPYGGQPQHF.

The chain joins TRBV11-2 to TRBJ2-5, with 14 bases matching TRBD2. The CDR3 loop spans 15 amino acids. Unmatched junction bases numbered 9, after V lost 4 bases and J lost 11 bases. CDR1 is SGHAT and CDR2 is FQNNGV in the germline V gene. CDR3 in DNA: TGTGCCAGCAGCTCCGGGACTAGCGGGAGAAGTGAGCAGTACTTC. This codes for CASSSGTSGRSEQYF.

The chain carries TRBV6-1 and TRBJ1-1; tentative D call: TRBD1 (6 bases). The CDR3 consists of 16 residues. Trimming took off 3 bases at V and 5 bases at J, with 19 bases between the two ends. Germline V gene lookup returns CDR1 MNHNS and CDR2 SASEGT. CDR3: CASSDQIRKTGTEAFF. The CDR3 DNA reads TGTGCCAGCAGTGACCAAATCAGAAAAACAGGGACTGAAGCTTTCTTT.

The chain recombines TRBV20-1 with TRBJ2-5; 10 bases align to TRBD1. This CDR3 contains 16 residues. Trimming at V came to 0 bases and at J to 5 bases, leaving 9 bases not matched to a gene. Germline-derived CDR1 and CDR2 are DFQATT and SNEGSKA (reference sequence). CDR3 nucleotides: TGCAGTGCTAGAGACCCCGGGACAGGGGTCGGGGAGACCCAGTACTTC. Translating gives CSARDPGTGVGETQYF.

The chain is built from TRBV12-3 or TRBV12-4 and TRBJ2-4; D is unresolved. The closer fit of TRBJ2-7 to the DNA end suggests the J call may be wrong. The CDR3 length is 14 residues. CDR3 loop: CASSLGAVHYEQYF. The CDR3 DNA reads TGTGCCAGCAGTTTAGGCGCGGTCCACTACGAGCAGTACTTC.

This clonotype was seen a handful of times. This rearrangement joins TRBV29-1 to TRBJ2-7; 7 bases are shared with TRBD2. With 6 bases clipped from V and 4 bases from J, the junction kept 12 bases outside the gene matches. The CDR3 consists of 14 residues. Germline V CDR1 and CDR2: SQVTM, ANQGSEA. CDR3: CSVGQSGARYEQYF. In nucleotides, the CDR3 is TGCAGCGTCGGCCAAAGCGGGGCAAGGTACGAGCAGTACTTC.

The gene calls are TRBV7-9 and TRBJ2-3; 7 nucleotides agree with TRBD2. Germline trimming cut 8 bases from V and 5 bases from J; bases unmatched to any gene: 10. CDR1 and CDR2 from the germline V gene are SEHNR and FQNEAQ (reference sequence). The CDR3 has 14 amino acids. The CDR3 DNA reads TGTGCCAGCTGTTCTGGGAGGGATGGAGATACGCAGTATTTT. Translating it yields CASCSGRDGDTQYF.

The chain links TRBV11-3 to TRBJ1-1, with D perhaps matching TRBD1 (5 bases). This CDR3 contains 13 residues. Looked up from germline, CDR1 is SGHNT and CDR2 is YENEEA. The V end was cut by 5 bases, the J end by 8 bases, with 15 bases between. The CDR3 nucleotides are TGTGCCAGCAGCCCCCGGGACGCCATCGAAGCTTTCTTT. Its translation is CASSPRDAIEAFF.

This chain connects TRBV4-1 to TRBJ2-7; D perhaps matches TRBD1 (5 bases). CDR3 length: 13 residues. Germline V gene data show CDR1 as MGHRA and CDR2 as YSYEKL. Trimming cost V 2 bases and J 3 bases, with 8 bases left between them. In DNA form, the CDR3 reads TGCGCCAGCAGCCAAAATGGACACTACGAGCAGTACTTC. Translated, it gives CASSQNGHYEQYF.

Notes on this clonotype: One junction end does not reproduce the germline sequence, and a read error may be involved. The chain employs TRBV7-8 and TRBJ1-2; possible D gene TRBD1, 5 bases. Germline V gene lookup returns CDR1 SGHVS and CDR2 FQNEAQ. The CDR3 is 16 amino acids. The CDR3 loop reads CAGSLVRAGPRGGYTF. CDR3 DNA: TGTGCCGGCAGCTTAGTGAGGGCAGGGCCGAGGGGAGGCTACACCTTC.

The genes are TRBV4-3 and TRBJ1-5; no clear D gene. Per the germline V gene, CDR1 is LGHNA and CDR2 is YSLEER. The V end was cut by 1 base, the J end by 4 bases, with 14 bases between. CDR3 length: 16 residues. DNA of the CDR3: TGCGCCAGCAGCCAAGCCCCAGTTTGGAGGAATCAGCCCCAGCATTTT. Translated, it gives CASSQAPVWRNQPQHF.

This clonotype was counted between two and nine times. The CDR3, as DNA: TGTGCCAGCAGTTTATCAGGGGCGGTCAATGAGCAGTTCTTC. Translated, it gives CASSLSGAVNEQFF. The chain uses TRBV28 and TRBJ2-1, with D possibly matching TRBD1 (6 bases). V was cut by 1 base and J by 6 bases, with 10 bases left in between. This CDR3 contains 14 residues. The germline CDR1 and CDR2 sequences are MDHEN and SYDVKM.

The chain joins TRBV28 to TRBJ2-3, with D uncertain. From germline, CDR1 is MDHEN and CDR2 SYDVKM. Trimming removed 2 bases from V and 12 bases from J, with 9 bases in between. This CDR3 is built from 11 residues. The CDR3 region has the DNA TGTGCCAGCAGTTTAGCGAGGTCTCAGTATTTT. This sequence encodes CASSLARSQYF.

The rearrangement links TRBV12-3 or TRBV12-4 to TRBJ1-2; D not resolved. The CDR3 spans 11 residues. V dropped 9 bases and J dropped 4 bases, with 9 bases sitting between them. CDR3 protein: CASIGLYGYTF. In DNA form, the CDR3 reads TGTGCCAGTATCGGCCTCTATGGCTACACCTTC.